This passage covers 21 T cell receptor beta chains from one sample sequenced in a study of blood T cell repertoires in COVID-19. Sequencing used immunoSEQ multiplex PCR; TCRdb keeps in-frame clones, though not all of them. The data contain under 80,000 clones, 86% of them singletons. The sequenced sample consisted of peripheral blood. Receptor source: a man in his fifties with active COVID-19.

This clone was picked up one time. This CDR3 reads CSASLDRVREQFF. Here the CDR3 DNA reads TGCAGTGCTAGTCTGGACAGGGTGCGTGAGCAGTTCTTC. The chain has TRBV20-1 and TRBJ2-1; 8 bases agree with TRBD1. V gave up 3 bases and J gave up 9 bases; unmatched junction bases: 7. CDR3 length: 13 residues. CDR1 and CDR2 from the germline V gene are DFQATT and SNEGSKA (reference sequence).

This clone has a single count. The genes are TRBV5-1 and TRBJ2-1, with TRBD2 matching over 10 bases. This CDR3 is built from 15 residues. J gave up 5 bases and V 3 bases, and 5 bases lay outside the gene matches. Germline assignment: CDR1 SGHRS and CDR2 YFSETQ. CDR3 in amino acids: CASSSRTSGNNEQFF. The CDR3 nucleotides are TGCGCCAGCAGCTCCCGGACTAGCGGAAACAATGAGCAGTTCTTC.

The chain recombines TRBV5-1 with TRBJ1-4, with D possibly being TRBD1 (5 bases). V was pared by 4 bases and J by 4 bases, with 17 bases between. The germline gives CDR1 SGHRS, CDR2 YFSETQ. The CDR3 totals 16 residues. CDR3 region: CASSGGGTANNEKLFF. The CDR3, as DNA: TGCGCCAGCAGCGGGGGGGGGACCGCTAATAATGAAAAACTGTTTTTT.

This clone turned up a few times. The rearrangement joins TRBV5-1 to TRBJ2-7; 11 nucleotides match TRBD1. Germline values: CDR1 SGHRS, CDR2 YFSETQ. CDR3 length equals 15 residues. V lost 4 bases to trimming and J lost 1 base; unmatched junction nucleotides: 4. This CDR3 reads CASSEGTGGSYEQYF. Here the CDR3 DNA reads TGCGCCAGCAGCGAAGGGACAGGGGGTTCCTACGAGCAGTACTTC.

V usage is TRBV2 and J usage is TRBJ2-3, with 7 nucleotides matching TRBD2. V was pared by 7 bases and J by 1 base, with 8 bases of the junction left unmatched. The CDR3 sequence is 15 residues long. The germline gives CDR1 SNHLY, CDR2 FYNNEI. As DNA, the CDR3 is TGTGCCAGCAATATGCTAGCGGCCGGCACAGATACGCAGTATTTT. Amino acids: CASNMLAAGTDTQYF. Filled out from reference TRBV2 and TRBJ2-3, the complete variable domain reads EPEVTQTPSHQVTQMGQEVILRCVPISNHLYFYWYRQILGQKVEFLVSFYNNEISEKSEIFDDQFSVERPDGSNFTLKIRSTKLEDSAMYFCASNMLAAGTDTQYFGPGTRLTVL.

This clone occurred once. The chain recombines TRBV11-2 with TRBJ2-7, with D possibly matching TRBD1 (6 bases). Germline V gene sequence: CDR1 SGHAT, CDR2 FQNNGV. This CDR3 spans 14 amino acids. V was trimmed by 0 bases and J by 2 bases, leaving 8 bases between them. The CDR3 DNA is TGTGCCAGCAGCTTAGAATGGGGGCCCTACGAGCAGTACTTC. It is translated as CASSLEWGPYEQYF.

The J gene is TRBJ2-5, the V gene TRBV11-3, with 9 positions matching TRBD2. Germline values: CDR1 SGHNT, CDR2 YENEEA. This CDR3 comprises 17 residues. With V trimmed by 2 bases and J by 4 bases, 11 bases remained unmatched. CDR3 in amino acids: CASSLIGGGASRETQYF. CDR3 bases: TGTGCCAGCAGCTTAATCGGCGGGGGGGCGTCACGAGAGACCCAGTACTTC. Variable domain in full (rest from reference TRBV11-3 and TRBJ2-5): EAGVVQSPRYKIIEKKQPVAFWCNPISGHNTLYWYLQNLGQGPELLIRYENEEAVDDSQLPKDRFSAERLKGVDSTLKIQPAELGDSAVYLCASSLIGGGASRETQYFGPGTRLLVL.

For the CDR3, the DNA is TGTGCCAGCAGTGAGTTCCTAAACTATGGCTACACCTTC. Translating it yields CASSEFLNYGYTF. The chain is built from TRBV2 and TRBJ1-2; D remains unclear. Per germline, CDR1 SNHLY and CDR2 FYNNEI. Trimming took off 3 bases at V and 2 bases at J, with 7 bases between the two ends. CDR3 length equals 13 residues.

J is TRBJ1-5 and V is TRBV5-8; D possibly corresponds to TRBD1 (5 bases). The CDR3 is 16 residues long. V was clipped by 2 bases and J by 0 bases, with 12 bases between them. Germline V gives CDR1 SGHTS, CDR2 YDEGEE. The CDR3 sequence: CASSFTGLYSNQPQHF. The CDR3 DNA sequence: TGTGCCAGCAGCTTCACGGGACTTTATAGCAATCAGCCCCAGCATTTT.

This rearrangement joins TRBV10-3 to TRBJ2-5; possibly TRBD2 for D (6 bases). The CDR3 loop spans 13 amino acids. Germline CDR1 ENHRY, CDR2 SYGVKD. The germline V and J ends were trimmed by 9 bases and 5 bases, with 16 bases remaining between them. Written as DNA, the CDR3 is TGTGCCATTGGAGGGAGTTTGGGGGAGACCCAGTACTTC. Its protein is CAIGGSLGETQYF.

The chain carries TRBV5-4 and TRBJ1-1; D remains ambiguous. CDR1 is SGHNT and CDR2 is YYREEE in the germline V gene (reference sequence). This CDR3 has 15 amino acids. Trimming stripped 0 bases from V and 1 base from J, with 10 bases between. The CDR3 loop is CASSLVIPGNTEAFF. The CDR3 DNA reads TGTGCCAGCAGCTTGGTCATTCCGGGGAACACTGAAGCTTTCTTT.

In DNA form, the CDR3 reads TGTGCCAGCAGCCGTAGCGGCAGCTCCTACGAGCAGTACTTC. Its translation: CASSRSGSSYEQYF. This rearrangement joins TRBV7-2 to TRBJ2-7; possible D gene TRBD2, 6 bases. Trimming pared 5 bases from V and 0 bases from J, leaving 11 bases between. Germline CDR1 and CDR2: SGHTA and FQGNSA. This CDR3 has 14 amino acids.

The genes are TRBV6-2 or TRBV6-3 and TRBJ2-5, with 8 bases fitting TRBD1. Germline V lookup: CDR1 MNHEY, CDR2 SVGEGT. The CDR3 consists of 13 residues. The ends lost 5 bases at V and 5 bases at J; junction bases unmatched: 4. The CDR3 is CASSRTGGETQYF. In DNA, the CDR3 is TGTGCCAGCAGTAGAACAGGGGGGGAGACCCAGTACTTC.

The V call is TRBV29-1, the J call TRBJ1-4; 8 positions agree with TRBD1. CDR1 SQVTM and CDR2 ANQGSEA come from the germline V gene. Unmatched junction bases numbered 11, after V lost 8 bases and J lost 0 bases. This CDR3 has 16 amino acids. CDR3 in DNA: TGCAGCCCAAAGCGGGACAGGAAGGCAACTAATGAAAAACTGTTTTTT. Translation: CSPKRDRKATNEKLFF.

The chain employs TRBV28 and TRBJ2-3, with TRBD2 identical over 13 bases. J was trimmed by 6 bases and V by 5 bases; bases with no gene match: 5. The CDR3 length is 15 residues. Germline V lookup: CDR1 MDHEN, CDR2 SYDVKM. CDR3 in amino acids: CASSPTSGRGDTQYF. The CDR3 region has the DNA TGTGCCAGCAGTCCTACTAGCGGGAGGGGGGATACGCAGTATTTT.

The chain combines TRBV5-1 with TRBJ2-3, with TRBD1 matching over 7 bases. The CDR3 runs 15 residues. After removal of 0 bases from V and 6 bases from J, the junction contained 7 bases not matched to a gene. From germline, CDR1 is SGHRS and CDR2 YFSETQ. CDR3 bases: TGCGCCAGCAGCTTGGAGGGACAGAAAATGGATACGCAGTATTTT. Its translation is CASSLEGQKMDTQYF.

The chain links TRBV3-1 (or the pseudogene TRBV3-2) to TRBJ2-7; 9 bases fit TRBD2. This CDR3 comprises 16 residues. Germline values: CDR1 LGHDT, CDR2 YNNKEL (reference sequence). V shed 0 bases, J shed 5 bases, and the junction held 8 bases outside the gene matches. The CDR3 sequence: CASSQDLAGGPDEQYF. In DNA form, the CDR3 reads TGTGCCAGCAGCCAAGATTTGGCGGGAGGGCCGGACGAGCAGTACTTC.

The chain uses TRBV19 and TRBJ2-3, with TRBD1 identical over 10 bases. The CDR3 loop spans 14 amino acids. V gave up 6 bases and J gave up 1 base; unmatched junction bases: 1. Germline V gives CDR1 LNHDA, CDR2 SQIVND (reference sequence). In DNA, the CDR3 is TGTGCCAGTAGAGACAGGGGGCGCACAGATACGCAGTATTTT. It encodes CASRDRGRTDTQYF. The full variable domain, in which reference TRBV19 and TRBJ2-3 provide the parts outside the CDR3, is DGGITQSPKYLFRKEGQNVTLSCEQNLNHDAMYWYRQDPGQGLRLIYYSQIVNDFQKGDIAEGYSVSREKKESFPLTVTSAQKNPTAFYLCASRDRGRTDTQYFGPGTRLTVL.

The CDR3: CASSLTGVYYEQYF. The CDR3, as DNA: TGTGCCAGTAGCTTGACAGGGGTCTACTACGAGCAGTACTTC. The V call is TRBV19, the J call TRBJ2-7, with 8 bases aligning to TRBD1. Germline V gene sequence: CDR1 LNHDA, CDR2 SQIVND (reference sequence). The CDR3 has 14 amino acids. After removal of 6 bases from V and 3 bases from J, the junction contained 7 bases not matched to a gene.

The rearrangement joins TRBV14 to TRBJ2-5; tentative D call: TRBD1 (5 bases). The CDR3 sequence is 15 residues long. Germline lookup yields CDR1 SGHDN and CDR2 FVKESK. The V and J ends lost 4 bases and 5 bases respectively, with 17 bases between them. The CDR3 region is CASSLTRMGRETQYF. CDR3 DNA sequence: TGTGCCAGCAGCCTGACAAGGATGGGGCGGGAGACCCAGTACTTC.

The chain recombines TRBV7-3 with TRBJ2-1; 7 bases map to TRBD2. Germline assignment: CDR1 SGHTA and CDR2 FQGTGA. Trimming took 2 bases from V and 5 from J; bases not matched to a gene: 6. The CDR3 runs 15 residues. The CDR3 is CASSLASGFHNEQFF. As DNA, the CDR3 is TGTGCCAGCAGCTTAGCTAGCGGTTTCCACAATGAGCAGTTCTTC.